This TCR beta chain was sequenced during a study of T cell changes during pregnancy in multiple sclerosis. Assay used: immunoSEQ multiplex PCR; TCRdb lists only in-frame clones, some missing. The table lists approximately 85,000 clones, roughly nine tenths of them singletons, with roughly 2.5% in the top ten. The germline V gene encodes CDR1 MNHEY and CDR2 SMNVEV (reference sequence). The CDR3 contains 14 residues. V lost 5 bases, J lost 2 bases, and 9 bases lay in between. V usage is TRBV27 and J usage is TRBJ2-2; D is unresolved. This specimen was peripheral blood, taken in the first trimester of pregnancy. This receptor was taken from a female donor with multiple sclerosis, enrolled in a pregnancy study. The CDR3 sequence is CASSPRFNTGELFF. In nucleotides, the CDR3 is TGTGCCAGCAGTCCCCGTTTCAACACCGGGGAGCTGTTTTTT.